The following is a TCR gamma chain sequence with its context. The data derive from a study of gamma-delta T cells after stem cell transplantation. The CDR3 runs to 11 residues. Germline V gene lookup returns CDR1 VINAFY and CDR2 YDVSNSKD. Germline trimming cut 9 bases from V and 7 bases from J; bases unmatched to any gene: 9. TCRdb fed the RT-PCR reads to CATT. The sample includes around 500 gamma-chain clones, 60% to 70% of them seen just once. The sample taken for sequencing was gamma-delta T cells. The source of this sequence is a human donor. It is not recorded whose cells these are; they may come from a transplant donor. V and J are TRGV5 and TRGJ1 or TRGJ2. The J gene is not listed in TCRdb, so it was assigned here from a DNA match to germline. In DNA form, the CDR3 reads TGTGCCACCGGTTTTGGCTATAAGAAACTCTTT. This sequence encodes CATGFGYKKLF.